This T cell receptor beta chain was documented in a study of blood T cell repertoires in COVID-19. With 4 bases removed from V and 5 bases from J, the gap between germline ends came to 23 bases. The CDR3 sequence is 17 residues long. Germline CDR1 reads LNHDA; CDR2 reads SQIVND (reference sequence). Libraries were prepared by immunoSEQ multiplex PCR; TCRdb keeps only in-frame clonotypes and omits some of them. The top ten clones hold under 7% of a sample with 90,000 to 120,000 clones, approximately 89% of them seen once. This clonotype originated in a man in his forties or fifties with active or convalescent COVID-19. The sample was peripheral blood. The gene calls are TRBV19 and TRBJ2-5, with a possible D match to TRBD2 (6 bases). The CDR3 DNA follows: TGTGCCAGTAGTAAACCCACCACCACTAGCCCCGGGGAGACCCAGTACTTC. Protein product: CASSKPTTTSPGETQYF.